One and the same sample provided the 4 T cell receptor beta chains below, sequenced in a study of blood T cell repertoires in COVID-19. The assay was immunoSEQ multiplex PCR, and TCRdb's table has in-frame clones only and misses some. The sample has about 90,000 clones, more than 65% seen once; the top ten hold about 6.3%. Material: peripheral blood. These TCRs come from a man aged 55 to 69 with acute or convalescent COVID-19.

This chain joins TRBV19 and TRBJ2-7; a weak D match, TRBD1 (5 bases). This CDR3 spans 15 amino acids. Germline V gene data show CDR1 as LNHDA and CDR2 as SQIVND (reference sequence). Deletions cut 1 base from V and 6 bases from J, with 16 bases between. CDR3 sequence (DNA): TGTGCCAGTAGTATAGGGGGAAGGGGCATCGGCGAGCAGTACTTC. Translating it yields CASSIGGRGIGEQYF. The whole variable domain, filled in from reference TRBV19 and TRBJ2-7, reads DGGITQSPKYLFRKEGQNVTLSCEQNLNHDAMYWYRQDPGQGLRLIYYSQIVNDFQKGDIAEGYSVSREKKESFPLTVTSAQKNPTAFYLCASSIGGRGIGEQYFGPGTRLTVT.

V and J are TRBV5-4 and TRBJ1-1; 12 nucleotides agree with TRBD1. The germline CDR1 and CDR2 sequences are SGHNT and YYREEE (reference sequence). The CDR3 covers 16 residues. V shed 1 base and J 1 base; nucleotides not matched to a gene: 2. CDR3 DNA: TGTGCCAGCAGCTTGTGGGACAGGGGGCGGAACACTGAAGCTTTCTTT. It specifies CASSLWDRGRNTEAFF.

The chain links TRBV6-6 to TRBJ2-1, with a possible D match to TRBD1 (6 bases). Trimming took off 2 bases at V and 8 bases at J, with 10 bases between the two ends. This CDR3 has 13 residues. Germline V CDR1 and CDR2: MNHNY, SVGAGI (reference sequence). In DNA, the CDR3 is TGTGCCAGCAGTTACGATGCAGGGGATGAGCAGTTCTTC. The encoded protein is CASSYDAGDEQFF.

V is TRBV7-8 and J is TRBJ2-1, with 9 bases aligning to TRBD2. Germline V gene sequence: CDR1 SGHVS, CDR2 FQNEAQ. The CDR3 consists of 13 residues. J was trimmed by 7 bases and V by 7 bases; bases with no gene match: 5. The CDR3 loop reads CASTGTSWNEQFF. The CDR3 nucleotides are TGTGCCAGCACGGGGACTAGCTGGAATGAGCAGTTCTTC.